Below, one T cell receptor (beta chain) is given with its context. The target antigen is unknown. These data originate in a study of cytomegalovirus exposure and HLA in healthy donors. Overall study results and limits: That first-cohort TCR clusters tended to co-occur in the approximately 120 validation repertoires was found in a later analysis. Overall, approximately 150 TCR beta chains were annotated as cytomegalovirus-associated. Most observed TCR sequences were rare, whereas some public TCRs were detected in many donors.

Assay used: immunoSEQ multiplex PCR; TCRdb lists only in-frame clones, some missing. The table records approximately 270,000 clones, approximately 84% of them present only once. These donors were members of the approximately 110-subject validation cohort, a group separate from the approximately 670-subject first cohort. Germline V CDR1 and CDR2: SNHLY, FYNNEI. Unmatched junction bases numbered 25, after V lost 7 bases and J lost 6 bases. The CDR3 has 20 residues. The rearrangement links TRBV2 to TRBJ2-2, with 8 bases identical to TRBD1. The receptor was isolated from a young man in good health and CMV-seropositive. Sequencing input: PBMCs. CDR3 protein: CASTLYRTGSLILAAGELFF. The CDR3 nucleotides read TGTGCCAGCACACTGTACCGGACAGGGAGTCTGATCCTGGCGGCCGGGGAGCTGTTTTTT.